Below, 20 T cell receptor beta chains from the same sample are listed, as sequenced in a study of cytomegalovirus exposure and HLA in healthy donors. PCR was performed using 60 Vbeta and 13 Jbeta primers. Here immunoSEQ multiplex PCR was the method, and the copy in TCRdb shows in-frame clones only, minus some. Here the sample spans 90,000 to 120,000 clones, about 80% being singletons. The sample taken for sequencing was PBMCs. The receptor set was obtained from a man younger than 40 in good health and CMV-seronegative.

The table lists this clone with a count of one. The rearrangement links TRBV6-1 to TRBJ1-2, with 7 nucleotides matching TRBD1. This CDR3 comprises 15 residues. Germline loops: CDR1 MNHNS, CDR2 SASEGT. V was clipped by 2 bases and J by 3 bases; unmatched bases: 6. The CDR3 coding sequence is TGTGCCAGCAGTGAACGACAGGGACGCGACTATGGCTACACCTTC. This codes for CASSERQGRDYGYTF.

This rearrangement joins TRBV5-5 to TRBJ1-6; a possible D gene is TRBD1 (6 bases). CDR1 and CDR2 (germline): SGHKS, YYEKEE (reference sequence). V was clipped by 2 bases and J by 5 bases, with 11 bases between them. The CDR3 is 15 amino acids. This CDR3 is CASSLLDSNNSPLHF. The DNA of the CDR3 is TGTGCCAGCAGCTTATTGGACAGCAATAATTCACCCCTCCACTTT.

There are a few counts of this clone. This chain joins TRBV25-1 and TRBJ1-1, with unresolved D. This CDR3 comprises 13 residues. The V end was cut by 5 bases, the J end by 5 bases, with 12 bases between. Germline V gives CDR1 MGHDK, CDR2 SYGVNS. In nucleotides, the CDR3 is TGTGCCAGCAGTCCAGATCCTAGTACTGAAGCTTTCTTT. It codes for CASSPDPSTEAFF.

The table lists this clone with a few counts. The chain has TRBV6-5 and TRBJ2-7; 7 bases fit TRBD1. The CDR3 spans 14 residues. Trimming cost V 5 bases and J 0 bases; bases outside gene matches: 4. Germline values: CDR1 MNHEY, CDR2 SVGAGI. The CDR3: CASSNRDSSYEQYF. CDR3 nucleotide sequence: TGTGCCAGCAGTAACCGGGACAGCTCCTACGAGCAGTACTTC.

The CDR3 reads CASSLPGVGANEKLFF. DNA of the CDR3: TGTGCCAGCAGCTTGCCGGGAGTAGGGGCTAATGAAAAACTGTTTTTT. This chain joins TRBV5-6 and TRBJ1-4; weak D call: TRBD1 (5 bases). V lost 1 base to trimming and J lost 3 bases, with 13 bases between them. Per germline, CDR1 SGHDT and CDR2 YYEEEE. The CDR3 contains 16 residues.

This chain uses TRBV7-9 with TRBJ1-1; D is unclear. V was clipped by 1 base and J by 7 bases, with 10 bases between them. Per the germline V gene, CDR1 is SEHNR and CDR2 is FQNEAQ (reference sequence). CDR3 length: 13 residues. The DNA of the CDR3 is TGTGCCAGCAGCTTAGTCCCCCAACTTGAAGCTTTCTTT. This gives the protein CASSLVPQLEAFF.

This sequence joins TRBV19 and TRBJ1-5; 9 bases fit TRBD1. The CDR3 sequence is 16 residues long. CDR1 is LNHDA and CDR2 is SQIVND in the germline V gene (reference sequence). V shed 5 bases, J shed 1 base, and the junction held 6 bases outside the gene matches. The chain's CDR3 is CASSARTGASNQPQHF. CDR3 sequence (DNA): TGTGCCAGTAGTGCCAGGACAGGGGCGAGCAATCAGCCCCAGCATTTT.

In this sample, this clone turned up once. V is TRBV5-1 and J is TRBJ2-1, with 7 bases identical to TRBD1. The CDR3 contains 14 residues. V gave up 1 base and J gave up 3 bases; unmatched junction bases: 1. Germline-derived CDR1 and CDR2 are SGHRS and YFSETQ. In DNA form, the CDR3 reads TGCGCCAGCAGCTTGCAGGGGGACTACAATGAGCAGTTCTTC. Protein: CASSLQGDYNEQFF.

This CDR3 is CASSATGYEQYF. CDR3 bases: TGTGCCAGCAGTGCGACAGGGTACGAGCAGTACTTC. The gene calls are TRBV6-1 and TRBJ2-7; 7 nucleotides match TRBD1. The germline V gene encodes CDR1 MNHNS and CDR2 SASEGT. This CDR3 is 12 amino acids long. Unmatched junction bases numbered 1, after V lost 4 bases and J lost 4 bases.

The chain carries TRBV6-1 and TRBJ1-2, with TRBD1 as a possible D gene (5 bases). The CDR3 has 15 amino acids. Germline lookup yields CDR1 MNHNS and CDR2 SASEGT. V was cut by 7 bases and J by 4 bases, with 19 bases left in between. CDR3 nucleotides: TGTGCCAGCACTACCCGGGGGAGACGACCCTATGGCTACACCTTC. Translated: CASTTRGRRPYGYTF.

The V and J genes are TRBV9 and TRBJ1-1; D not resolved. CDR1 and CDR2 from the germline V gene are SGDLS and YYNGEE. Trimming shortened V by 4 bases and J by 8 bases, and 9 bases separated the two germline ends. This CDR3 region has 11 residues. The CDR3 bases are TGTGCCAGCAGCCCCAGTGTAGAAGCTTTCTTT. Residues: CASSPSVEAFF.

The rearrangement joins TRBV15 to TRBJ2-7; tentative D call: TRBD2 (7 bases). Looked up from germline, CDR1 is LNHNV and CDR2 is YYDKDF (reference sequence). The CDR3 has 16 residues. V dropped 5 bases and J dropped 3 bases, with 20 bases sitting between them. CDR3 residues: CATSSRGRGRFYEQYF. CDR3 nucleotides: TGTGCCACCAGCTCGAGGGGGAGGGGGAGATTCTACGAGCAGTACTTC. Based on the CDR3 plus reference TRBV15 and TRBJ2-7, the full variable domain is DAMVIQNPRYQVTQFGKPVTLSCSQTLNHNVMYWYQQKSSQAPKLLFHYYDKDFNNEADTPDNFQSRRPNTSFCFLDIRSPGLGDTAMYLCATSSRGRGRFYEQYFGPGTRLTVT.

The chain carries TRBV5-6 and TRBJ2-7, with a possible D match to TRBD2 (6 bases). This CDR3 spans 14 amino acids. V lost 0 bases, J lost 6 bases, and 13 bases lay in between. Germline V gene data show CDR1 as SGHDT and CDR2 as YYEEEE. The CDR3, as DNA: TGTGCCAGCAGCTTGGGGCAGACTAGGGTCGAGCAGTACTTC. Translated, it gives CASSLGQTRVEQYF.

V is TRBV6-5 and J is TRBJ1-2; 7 bases map to TRBD1. J was trimmed by 6 bases and V by 0 bases; bases with no gene match: 10. The CDR3 loop spans 16 amino acids. Germline CDR1 reads MNHEY; CDR2 reads SVGAGI. The CDR3 loop reads CASSYSTGWERDGYTF. The DNA of the CDR3 is TGTGCCAGCAGTTACTCGACAGGGTGGGAAAGGGATGGCTACACCTTC.

The V and J genes are TRBV10-3 and TRBJ1-2; D is undetermined. The length of the CDR3 is 14 residues. V shed 2 bases and J shed 4 bases, with 11 bases lying between them. Germline V lookup: CDR1 ENHRY, CDR2 SYGVKD. The CDR3 protein is CAISEDDGGYGYTF. In DNA, the CDR3 is TGTGCCATCAGTGAGGACGACGGAGGCTATGGCTACACCTTC.

This chain links TRBV28 with TRBJ2-3, with 8 bases fitting TRBD2. The ends lost 3 bases at V and 3 bases at J; junction bases unmatched: 5. The V gene's germline CDR1 is MDHEN and CDR2 SYDVKM. The CDR3 contains 15 residues. Here the CDR3 DNA reads TGTGCCAGCAGTTTCCCCAGCGGGGGTACAGATACGCAGTATTTT. It translates to CASSFPSGGTDTQYF.

On this clone: Other DNA sequences in the sample encode the same CDR3. Written as DNA, the CDR3 is TGTGCCAGCAGCTTAGGGCAGGGGAACACTGAAGCTTTCTTT. As protein: CASSLGQGNTEAFF. The J gene is TRBJ1-1, the V gene TRBV7-9, with D maybe TRBD1 (5 bases). The CDR3 is 14 amino acids. V gave up 1 base and J gave up 1 base, with 7 bases separating them. From germline, CDR1 is SEHNR and CDR2 FQNEAQ (reference sequence).

This clone was seen only once. At one end, the junction sequence differs from germline, possibly due to a read error. The sample contains more than one DNA sequence encoding this CDR3. The genes are TRBV5-4 and TRBJ1-3; possible D gene TRBD1, 6 bases. Germline V gives CDR1 SGHNT, CDR2 YYREEE (reference sequence). The CDR3 spans 15 residues. CDR3 loop: CASSSGGHSGNTIYF. The CDR3, as DNA: TGTGCTAGCAGCTCGGGGGGCCACTCTGGAAACACCATATATTTT.

V is TRBV18 and J is TRBJ2-7; D possibly corresponds to TRBD2 (5 bases). The CDR3 extends over 13 amino acids. Trimming stripped 6 bases from V and 3 bases from J, with 12 bases between. Germline V gives CDR1 KGHSH, CDR2 LQKENI. The CDR3 protein is CASSRDGGYEQYF. In DNA form, the CDR3 reads TGTGCCAGCTCCCGCGACGGAGGCTACGAGCAGTACTTC. Drawing the rest from reference TRBV18 and TRBJ2-7, the complete variable domain is NAGVMQNPRHLVRRRGQEARLRCSPMKGHSHVYWYRQLPEEGLKFMVYLQKENIIDESGMPKERFSAEFPKEGPSILRIQQVVRGDSAAYFCASSRDGGYEQYFGPGTRLTVT.

The chain employs TRBV12-5 and TRBJ2-7; D perhaps matches TRBD1 (6 bases). Trimming left V 1 base short and J 4 bases short, with 20 bases between. The CDR3 runs to 17 residues. Germline V gives CDR1 LGHNT, CDR2 FRNRAP. The CDR3 region is CASGLADSTGIGYEQYF. Here the CDR3 DNA reads TGTGCTAGTGGTTTGGCGGACTCGACAGGAATCGGGTACGAGCAGTACTTC.